This TCR beta chain was captured by sequencing in a study of blood T cells in healthy people across ages. CDR3 length: 17 residues. The V end was cut by 2 bases, the J end by 0 bases, with 17 bases between. CDR1 is SGDLS and CDR2 is YYNGEE in the germline V gene. Only one count was recorded for this clonotype. Its antigen is not known. Together with a sample-barcoded 5' primer, a J-beta primer mix was included in a second PCR lasting about 6 to 12 cycles. TCRdb fed the 5' RACE reads into MiXCR, producing one record per CDR3 protein. This sample yields over 1,500,000 distinct CDR3 sequences, of which around half are seen a single time; over 2% belongs to the top ten. Study results and limitations: Roughly linear age-related decline in beta diversity appeared, significant by age around 40.

This chain joins TRBV9 and TRBJ1-2; D gene uncertain. Material for sequencing was blood. The origin of this receptor is a woman aged 40 to 50 in good health. CDR3 sequence reads: CASSVSNSETPNYGYTF. For the CDR3, the DNA is TGTGCCAGCAGCGTTTCAAACTCGGAGACCCCTAACTATGGCTACACCTTC.